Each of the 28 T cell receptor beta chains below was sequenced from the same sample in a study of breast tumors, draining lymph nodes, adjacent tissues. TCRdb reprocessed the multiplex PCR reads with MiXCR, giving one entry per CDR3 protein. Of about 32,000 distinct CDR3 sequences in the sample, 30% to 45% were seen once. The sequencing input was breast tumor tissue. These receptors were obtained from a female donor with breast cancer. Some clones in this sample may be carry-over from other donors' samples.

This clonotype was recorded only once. CDR3 coding DNA: TGTGCCAGCAGTGACTCGGGACAGGGTTCAGATACGCAGTATTTT. Protein sequence: CASSDSGQGSDTQYF. This sequence joins TRBV6-4 and TRBJ2-3, with 9 bases matching TRBD1. CDR3 length equals 15 residues. Trimming removed 0 bases from V and 4 bases from J; junction bases left unmatched: 2. Germline loops: CDR1 MRHNA, CDR2 SNTAGT.

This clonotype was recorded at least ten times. As DNA, the CDR3 is TGCGCCAGCAGCTCCTTTTCACTAGTCCGATACACAGATACGCAGTATTTT. This translates into CASSSFSLVRYTDTQYF. V is TRBV5-1 and J is TRBJ2-3, with D tentatively TRBD2 (5 bases). Germline V CDR1 and CDR2: SGHRS, YFSETQ. The CDR3 extends over 17 amino acids. V lost 3 bases and J lost 2, with 19 bases in between.

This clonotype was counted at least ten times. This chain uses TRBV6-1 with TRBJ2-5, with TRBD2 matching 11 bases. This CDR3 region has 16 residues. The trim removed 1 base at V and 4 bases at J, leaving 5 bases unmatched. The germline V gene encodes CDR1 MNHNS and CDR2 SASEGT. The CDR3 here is CASSEGGSGRGETQYF. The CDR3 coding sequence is TGTGCCAGCAGTGAAGGAGGTAGCGGGAGGGGAGAGACCCAGTACTTC.

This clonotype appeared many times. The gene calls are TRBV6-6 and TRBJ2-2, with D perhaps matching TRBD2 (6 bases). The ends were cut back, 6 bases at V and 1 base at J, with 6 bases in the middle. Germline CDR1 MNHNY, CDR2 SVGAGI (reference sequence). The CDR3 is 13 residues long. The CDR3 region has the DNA TGTGCCAGCAGCGGGAGGAACACCGGGGAGCTGTTTTTT. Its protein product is CASSGRNTGELFF.

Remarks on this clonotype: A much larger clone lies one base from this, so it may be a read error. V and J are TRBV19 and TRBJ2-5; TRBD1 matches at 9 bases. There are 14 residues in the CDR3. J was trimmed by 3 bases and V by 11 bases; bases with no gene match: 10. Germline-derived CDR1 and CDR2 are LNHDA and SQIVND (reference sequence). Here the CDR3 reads CAPNRGRAEETQYF. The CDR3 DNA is TGTGCCCCTAACAGGGGGCGAGCCGAAGAGACCCAGTACTTC.

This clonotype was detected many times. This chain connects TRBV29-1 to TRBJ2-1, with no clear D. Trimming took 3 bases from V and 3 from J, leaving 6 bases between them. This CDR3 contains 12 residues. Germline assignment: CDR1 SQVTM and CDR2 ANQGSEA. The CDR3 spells CSVERHYNEQFF. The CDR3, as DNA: TGCAGCGTTGAGCGACACTACAATGAGCAGTTCTTC.

Written as DNA, the CDR3 is TGTGCCAGCGGGTTAGGCTCTGGGGCCAACGTCCTGACTTTC. It yields the protein CASGLGSGANVLTF. V and J are TRBV12-3 or TRBV12-4 and TRBJ2-6; no clear D gene. This CDR3 contains 14 residues. The V end was cut by 8 bases, the J end by 0 bases, with 8 bases between.

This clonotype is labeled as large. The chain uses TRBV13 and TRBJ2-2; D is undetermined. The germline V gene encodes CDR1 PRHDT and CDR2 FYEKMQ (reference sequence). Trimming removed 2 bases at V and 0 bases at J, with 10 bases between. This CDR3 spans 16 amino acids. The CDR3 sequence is CASSLSTNANTGELFF. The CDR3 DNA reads TGTGCCAGCAGCTTAAGCACCAACGCGAACACCGGGGAGCTGTTTTTT. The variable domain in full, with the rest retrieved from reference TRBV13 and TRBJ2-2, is AAGVIQSPRHLIKEKRETATLKCYPIPRHDTVYWYQQGPGQDPQFLISFYEKMQSDKGSIPDRFSAQQFSDYHSELNMSSLELGDSALYFCASSLSTNANTGELFFGEGSRLTVL.

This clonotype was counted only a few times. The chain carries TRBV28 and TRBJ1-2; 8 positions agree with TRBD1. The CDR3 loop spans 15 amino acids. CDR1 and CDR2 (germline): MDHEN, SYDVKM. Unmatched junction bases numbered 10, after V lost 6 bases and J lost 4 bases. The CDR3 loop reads CASRSTGATIYGYTF. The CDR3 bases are TGTGCCAGCAGATCGACAGGGGCGACGATCTATGGCTACACCTTC.

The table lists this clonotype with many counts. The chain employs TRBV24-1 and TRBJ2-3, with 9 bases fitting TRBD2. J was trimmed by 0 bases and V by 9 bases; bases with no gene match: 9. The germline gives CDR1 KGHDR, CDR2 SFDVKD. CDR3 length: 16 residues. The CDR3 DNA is TGTGCCACCCGTAGCGGGAGTAAGGGGAGCACAGATACGCAGTATTTT. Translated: CATRSGSKGSTDTQYF.

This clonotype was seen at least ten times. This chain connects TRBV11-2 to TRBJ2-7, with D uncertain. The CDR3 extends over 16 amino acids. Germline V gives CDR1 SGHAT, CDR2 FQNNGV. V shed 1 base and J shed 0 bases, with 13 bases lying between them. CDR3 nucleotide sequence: TGTGCCAGCAGCTTAGTGTCGCGACGGTACTCCTACGAGCAGTACTTC. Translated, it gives CASSLVSRRYSYEQYF. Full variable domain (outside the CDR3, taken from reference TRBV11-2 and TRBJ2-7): EAGVAQSPRYKIIEKRQSVAFWCNPISGHATLYWYQQILGQGPKLLIQFQNNGVVDDSQLPKDRFSAERLKGVDSTLKIQPAKLEDSAVYLCASSLVSRRYSYEQYFGPGTRLTVT.

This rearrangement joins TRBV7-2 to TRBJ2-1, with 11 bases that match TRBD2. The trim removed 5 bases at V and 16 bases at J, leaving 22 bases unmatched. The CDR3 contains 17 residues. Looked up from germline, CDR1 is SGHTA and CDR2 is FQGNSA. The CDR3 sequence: CASSPAGLAGHYNERFF. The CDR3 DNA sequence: TGTGCCAGCAGCCCCGCTGGACTAGCGGGCCACTACAATGAGCGATTCTTC. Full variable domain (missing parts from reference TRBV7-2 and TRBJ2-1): GAGVSQSPSNKVTEKGKDVELRCDPISGHTALYWYRQSLGQGLEFLIYFQGNSAPDKSGLPSDRFSAERTGGSVSTLTIQRTQQEDSAVYLCASSPAGLAGHYNERFFGPGTRLTVL.

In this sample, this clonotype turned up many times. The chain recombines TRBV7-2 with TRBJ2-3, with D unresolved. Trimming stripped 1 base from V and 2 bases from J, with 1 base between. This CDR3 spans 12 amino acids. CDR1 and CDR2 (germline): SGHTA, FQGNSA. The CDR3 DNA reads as TGTGCCAGCAGCTTAGACACAGATACGCAGTATTTT. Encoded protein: CASSLDTDTQYF. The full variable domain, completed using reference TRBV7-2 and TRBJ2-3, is GAGVSQSPSNKVTEKGKDVELRCDPISGHTALYWYRQSLGQGLEFLIYFQGNSAPDKSGLPSDRFSAERTGGSVSTLTIQRTQQEDSAVYLCASSLDTDTQYFGPGTRLTVL.

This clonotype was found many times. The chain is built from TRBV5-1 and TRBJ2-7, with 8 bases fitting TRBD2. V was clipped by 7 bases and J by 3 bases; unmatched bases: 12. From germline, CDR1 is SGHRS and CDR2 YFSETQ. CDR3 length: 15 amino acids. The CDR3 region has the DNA TGCGCCAGCTCGGGAGGACTGCGGGAGGACTACGAGCAGTACTTC. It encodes CASSGGLREDYEQYF.

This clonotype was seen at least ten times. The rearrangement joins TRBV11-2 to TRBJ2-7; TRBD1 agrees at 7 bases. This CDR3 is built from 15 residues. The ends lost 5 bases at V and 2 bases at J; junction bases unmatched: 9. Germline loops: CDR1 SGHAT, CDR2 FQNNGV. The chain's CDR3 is CASSPFSGTAYEQYF. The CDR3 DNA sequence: TGTGCCAGCAGCCCCTTCTCCGGGACAGCCTACGAGCAGTACTTC.

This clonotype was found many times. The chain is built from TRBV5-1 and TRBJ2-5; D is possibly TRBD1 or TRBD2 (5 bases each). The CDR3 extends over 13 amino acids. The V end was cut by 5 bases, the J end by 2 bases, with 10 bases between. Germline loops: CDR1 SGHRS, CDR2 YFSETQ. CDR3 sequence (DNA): TGCGCCAGCAGGCTAGCAGGGCAAGAGACCCAGTACTTC. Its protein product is CASRLAGQETQYF.

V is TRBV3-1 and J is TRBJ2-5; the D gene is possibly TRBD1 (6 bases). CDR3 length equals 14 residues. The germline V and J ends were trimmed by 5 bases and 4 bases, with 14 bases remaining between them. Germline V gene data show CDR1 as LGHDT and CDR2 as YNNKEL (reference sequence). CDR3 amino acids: CASSSETGRETQYF. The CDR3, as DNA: TGTGCCAGCAGCAGCGAGACAGGACGAGAGACCCAGTACTTC.

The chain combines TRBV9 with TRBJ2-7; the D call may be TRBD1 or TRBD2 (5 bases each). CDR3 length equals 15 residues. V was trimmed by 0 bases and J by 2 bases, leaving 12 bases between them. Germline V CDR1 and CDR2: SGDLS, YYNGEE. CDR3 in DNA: TGTGCCAGCAGCGTAGCCGGGGACGGCACCTACGAGCAGTACTTC. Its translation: CASSVAGDGTYEQYF. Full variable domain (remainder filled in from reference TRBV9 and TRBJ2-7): DSGVTQTPKHLITATGQRVTLRCSPRSGDLSVYWYQQSLDQGLQFLIQYYNGEERAKGNILERFSAQQFPDLHSELNLSSLELGDSALYFCASSVAGDGTYEQYFGPGTRLTVT.

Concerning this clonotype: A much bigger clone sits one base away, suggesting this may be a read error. For the CDR3, the DNA is TGTGCCGGTAGTATAGATGCAGGGGGCAGGGAGACCCAGTACTTC. Its translation is CAGSIDAGGRETQYF. V usage is TRBV19 and J usage is TRBJ2-5, with 8 bases identical to TRBD1. The CDR3 is 15 amino acids. Looked up from germline, CDR1 is LNHDA and CDR2 is SQIVND (reference sequence).

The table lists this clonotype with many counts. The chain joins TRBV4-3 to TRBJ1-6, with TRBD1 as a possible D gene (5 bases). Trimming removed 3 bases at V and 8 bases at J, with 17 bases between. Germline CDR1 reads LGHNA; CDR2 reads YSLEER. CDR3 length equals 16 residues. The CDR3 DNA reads TGCGCCAGCAGCCACCAATTGGGGACGGGAGATTCACCCCTCCACTTT. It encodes CASSHQLGTGDSPLHF.

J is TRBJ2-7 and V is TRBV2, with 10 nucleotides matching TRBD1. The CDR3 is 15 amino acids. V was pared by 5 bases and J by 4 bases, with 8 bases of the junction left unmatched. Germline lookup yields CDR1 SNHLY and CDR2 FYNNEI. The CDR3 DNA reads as TGTGCCAGCAGTAGGGAGGGGACAGGGGAATACGAGCAGTACTTC. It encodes CASSREGTGEYEQYF.

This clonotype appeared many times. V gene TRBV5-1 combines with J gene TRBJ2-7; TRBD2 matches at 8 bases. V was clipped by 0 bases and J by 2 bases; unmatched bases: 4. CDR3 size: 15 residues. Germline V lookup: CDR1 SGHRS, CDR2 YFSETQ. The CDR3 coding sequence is TGCGCCAGCAGCTTGGCGGGGGGGCGCACCTACGAGCAGTACTTC. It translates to CASSLAGGRTYEQYF.

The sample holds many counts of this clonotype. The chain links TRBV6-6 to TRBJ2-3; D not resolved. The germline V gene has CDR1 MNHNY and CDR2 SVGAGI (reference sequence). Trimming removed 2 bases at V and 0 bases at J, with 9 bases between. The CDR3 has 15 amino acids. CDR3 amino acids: CASSYPGSSTDTQYF. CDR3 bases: TGTGCCAGCAGTTACCCCGGTTCTAGCACAGATACGCAGTATTTT.

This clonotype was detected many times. CDR3 protein: CASKGGSQETQYF. The DNA for the CDR3 is TGTGCCAGCAAGGGGGGATCCCAAGAGACCCAGTACTTC. The chain employs TRBV12-3 or TRBV12-4 and TRBJ2-5; D tentatively fits TRBD1 or TRBD2 (6 bases each). V was clipped by 7 bases and J by 1 base, with 10 bases between them. This CDR3 comprises 13 residues.

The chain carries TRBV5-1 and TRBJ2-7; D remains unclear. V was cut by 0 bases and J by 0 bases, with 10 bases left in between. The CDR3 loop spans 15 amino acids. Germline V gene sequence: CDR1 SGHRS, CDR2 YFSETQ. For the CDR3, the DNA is TGCGCCAGCAGCTTGGAATGGAGCCCCTCCTACGAGCAGTACTTC. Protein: CASSLEWSPSYEQYF.

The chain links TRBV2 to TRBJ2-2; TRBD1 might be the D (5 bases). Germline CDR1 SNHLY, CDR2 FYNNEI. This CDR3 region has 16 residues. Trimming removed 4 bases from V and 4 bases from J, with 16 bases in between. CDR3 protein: CASSGGTQGATGELFF. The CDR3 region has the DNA TGTGCCAGCAGTGGGGGCACCCAAGGGGCCACCGGGGAGCTGTTTTTT. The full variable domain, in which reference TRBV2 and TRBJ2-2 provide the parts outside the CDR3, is EPEVTQTPSHQVTQMGQEVILRCVPISNHLYFYWYRQILGQKVEFLVSFYNNEISEKSEIFDDQFSVERPDGSNFTLKIRSTKLEDSAMYFCASSGGTQGATGELFFGEGSRLTVL.

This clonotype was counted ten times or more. CDR3 sequence (DNA): TGCAGTGCTATCGCCGGACAGGGGAGCTACACAGATACGCAGTATTTT. This translates into CSAIAGQGSYTDTQYF. The chain combines TRBV20-1 with TRBJ2-3; 9 nucleotides match TRBD1. This CDR3 is 16 amino acids long. CDR1 and CDR2 from the germline V gene are DFQATT and SNEGSKA (reference sequence). Losses at the gene ends were 4 bases for V and 2 bases for J; bases not matched to a gene: 10.

CDR3 sequence reads: CASSPGGGKETQYF. The CDR3 DNA reads TGCGCCAGCAGCCCAGGGGGCGGAAAAGAGACCCAGTACTTC. The V call is TRBV5-1, the J call TRBJ2-5; TRBD1 matches at 8 bases. CDR3 size: 14 residues. The V gene end was trimmed by 4 bases and the J gene end by 3 bases; junction bases not matched to a gene: 5. Germline V gives CDR1 SGHRS, CDR2 YFSETQ.